This paragraph reports one T cell receptor beta chain. This sample is part of a study of blood T cell repertoires in COVID-19. Study context: In each case, the material was cDNA or gDNA derived from T cells, B-cell-depleted T cells, or PBMCs.

Only in-frame clones appear in the TCRdb table, and some are missing; sequencing was by immunoSEQ multiplex PCR. The table records about 140,000 clones, 65% to 85% of them present only once. V lost 2 bases and J lost 4, with 9 bases in between. CDR3 length: 14 residues. Germline-derived CDR1 and CDR2 are MNHEY and SVGAGI. The sequence was obtained from a woman aged 60-75 years with acute or convalescent COVID-19. This chain links TRBV6-5 with TRBJ1-3; D perhaps matches TRBD1 (5 bases). The sequenced sample was peripheral blood. The CDR3 DNA is TGTGCCAGCAGTTACCTCCAGGGCGGAAACACCATATATTTT. Amino acid sequence: CASSYLQGGNTIYF.